This T cell receptor (beta chain) is drawn from a study of tissue T cells after allogeneic stem cell transplantation. Study-wide findings and caveats: In patients and mice, blood and spleen missed much of tissue repertoire. Anatomically similar tissues had similar TCR repertoires within each patient.

The CDR3 extends over 15 amino acids. V trimming: 3 bases; J trimming: 0 bases; junction bases outside the gene matches: 4. Germline V gene lookup returns CDR1 LGHNA and CDR2 YSYQKL. CDR3 sequences, V/J genes, frequencies and template counts came from survey-depth TCRbeta sequencing. Using immunoSEQ multiplex PCR, the repertoire was profiled, and TCRdb retains in-frame clones only, with some absent. This sample has about 22,000 clones, with roughly 72% found just once. Regarding this clone: What it recognizes is unknown. Gene names follow the mouse nomenclature. The read gets to within 1 residue of the CDR3 end, and the germline J gene fills in the rest.

Sequencing was carried out using spleen. The TCR sequence derives from a female BALB/c mouse in good health. MHC haplotype: H2-d. The rearrangement joins TRBV2 to TRBJ1-2, with 7 bases identical to TRBD1. CDR3 residues: CASSHPGTANSDYTF. Partial CDR3 DNA: TGTGCCAGCAGCCACCCCGGGACAGCAAACTCCGACTACACC.